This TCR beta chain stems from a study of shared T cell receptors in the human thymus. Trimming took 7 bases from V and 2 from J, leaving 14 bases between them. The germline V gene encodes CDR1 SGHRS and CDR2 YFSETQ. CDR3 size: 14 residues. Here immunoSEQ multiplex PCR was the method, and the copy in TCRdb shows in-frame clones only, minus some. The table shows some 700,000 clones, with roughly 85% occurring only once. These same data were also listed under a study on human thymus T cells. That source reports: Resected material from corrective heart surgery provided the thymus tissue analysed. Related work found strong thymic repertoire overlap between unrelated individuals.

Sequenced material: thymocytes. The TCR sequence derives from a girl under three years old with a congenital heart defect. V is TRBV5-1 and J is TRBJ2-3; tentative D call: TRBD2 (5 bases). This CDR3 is CASFTRAPTDTQYF. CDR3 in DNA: TGCGCCAGCTTCACTAGGGCTCCCACAGATACGCAGTATTTT.